There are a few counts of the clone carrying this T cell receptor (beta chain). Its antigen is unidentified. The entry originates in a study of human T cells and chemical hapten exposure. Looking at the study overall: Variation in per-sample TCR yields came mainly from small pooled library volume differences.

Trimming took 4 bases from V and 11 from J, leaving 21 bases between them. The CDR3 consists of 14 residues. The time point here: healthy volunteer bleed at 6 weeks. Unfractionated whole blood served as the source for total RNA extraction. Overall study findings and caveats: DPC sensitization produced no change in TCRs with frequency above 1 in 1000.

It was the library that attached unique molecular identifiers to individual cDNA molecules. Original handling: 96,000 or so TCRs per sample was the median, with a range of roughly 20,000 to 700,000. Each CDR3 protein gets one entry after TCRdb re-called the RACE reads with MiXCR. These V and J calls originate from TCRdb's pipeline instead of the authors' own analysis. The data hold some 81,000 distinct CDR3 sequences, with over 6.5% observed a single time. The sample taken for sequencing was whole blood. This clonotype was sampled from a female donor in good health. Some clones in this sample may be carry-over from other donors' samples. This chain links TRBV12-3 or TRBV12-4 with TRBJ2-7; D possibly corresponds to TRBD2 (6 bases). The DNA for the CDR3 is TGTGCCAGCAGTTCTCGACCGAAGGGACTCCGAAAGTACTTC. Protein sequence: CASSSRPKGLRKYF.